One and the same sample provided the 32 T cell receptor beta chains below, sequenced in a study of blood T cell repertoires in COVID-19. Some clones are missing from TCRdb's copy, which holds only in-frame ones; the method was immunoSEQ multiplex PCR. Here the sample spans fewer than 250,000 clones, approximately 90% being singletons. Sequenced: peripheral blood. The receptor source for this set is a man aged 50 to 59 with acute or convalescent COVID-19.

This chain links TRBV5-4 with TRBJ2-1, with D possibly TRBD2 on 6 matching bases. Germline V lookup: CDR1 SGHNT, CDR2 YYREEE (reference sequence). V lost 0 bases to trimming and J lost 0 bases, with 7 bases between them. The CDR3 consists of 15 residues. The CDR3 DNA reads as TGTGCCAGCAGCTTGGTGGGGGGCTCCTACAATGAGCAGTTCTTC. Amino acids: CASSLVGGSYNEQFF.

The CDR3 protein is CASSLAASDGQETQYF. CDR3 DNA sequence: TGTGCCAGCAGCTTAGCAGCTAGCGACGGGCAAGAGACCCAGTACTTC. This chain links TRBV11-3 with TRBJ2-5; D is possibly TRBD2 (6 bases). CDR1 is SGHNT and CDR2 is YENEEA in the germline V gene. Deletions cut 1 base from V and 2 bases from J, with 14 bases between. This CDR3 contains 16 residues.

The rearrangement joins TRBV19 to TRBJ2-5, with 9 bases lining up with TRBD2. Germline V gene sequence: CDR1 LNHDA, CDR2 SQIVND (reference sequence). The CDR3 runs to 17 residues. With V trimmed by 5 bases and J by 1 base, 11 bases remained unmatched. The CDR3 protein is CASSSLRGGPFQETQYF. The CDR3 nucleotides are TGTGCCAGTAGTTCCCTGCGGGGGGGCCCCTTCCAAGAGACCCAGTACTTC.

In this sample, this clone turned up once. The chain carries TRBV14 and TRBJ1-2; D is ambiguous. This CDR3 spans 13 amino acids. Germline V lookup: CDR1 SGHDN, CDR2 FVKESK. V lost 2 bases to trimming and J lost 7 bases, with 11 bases between them. CDR3 coding DNA: TGTGCCAGCAGCCAACGGACTGGCGGTGGCTACACCTTC. Translated, it gives CASSQRTGGGYTF. Supplemented by reference TRBV14 and TRBJ1-2, the full variable domain reads EAGVTQFPSHSVIEKGQTVTLRCDPISGHDNLYWYRRVMGKEIKFLLHFVKESKQDESGMPNNRFLAERTGGTYSTLKVQPAELEDSGVYFCASSQRTGGGYTFGSGTRLTVV.

The chain couples TRBV7-2 to TRBJ1-2; TRBD1 matches at 9 bases. The CDR3 has 15 amino acids. CDR1 is SGHTA and CDR2 is FQGNSA in the germline V gene. Trimming removed 5 bases from V and 5 bases from J; junction bases left unmatched: 9. Here the CDR3 reads CASSASRTGVYGYTF. CDR3 nucleotide sequence: TGTGCCAGCAGCGCAAGCCGGACAGGGGTTTATGGCTACACCTTC.

The chain links TRBV5-1 to TRBJ2-2, with D perhaps TRBD1 (6 bases). The CDR3 has 16 amino acids. Germline CDR1 and CDR2: SGHRS and YFSETQ. The germline V and J ends were trimmed by 3 bases and 7 bases, with 19 bases remaining between them. In DNA, the CDR3 is TGCGCCAGCAGCTCTCAACAGGGCAGTTGGGTCGGGGAGCTGTTTTTT. Amino acid sequence: CASSSQQGSWVGELFF.

V gene TRBV5-8 combines with J gene TRBJ2-1, with 8 bases lining up with TRBD2. Germline V gene data show CDR1 as SGHTS and CDR2 as YDEGEE. The CDR3 is 15 amino acids. After removal of 4 bases from V and 0 bases from J, the junction contained 3 bases not matched to a gene. The CDR3 reads CASSRRGASYNEQFF. DNA for the CDR3: TGTGCCAGCAGCCGGCGGGGGGCCTCCTACAATGAGCAGTTCTTC. The full variable domain, with the rest looked up from reference TRBV5-8 and TRBJ2-1, is EAGVTQSPTHLIKTRGQQATLRCSPISGHTSVYWYQQALGLGLQFLLWYDEGEERNRGNFPPRFSGRQFPNYSSELNVNALELEDSALYLCASSRRGASYNEQFFGPGTRLTVL.

V usage is TRBV18 and J usage is TRBJ1-1, with TRBD1 matching over 11 bases. This CDR3 has 14 amino acids. With 4 bases clipped from V and 11 bases from J, the junction kept 9 bases outside the gene matches. CDR1 and CDR2 from the germline V gene are KGHSH and LQKENI. In DNA form, the CDR3 reads TGTGCCAGCTCACGCCAGGGACAGGGGGACGCCGCTTTCTTT. This sequence encodes CASSRQGQGDAAFF.

The rearrangement links TRBV6-5 to TRBJ1-2; D is undetermined. CDR3 length: 13 residues. V was shortened by 6 bases and J by 1 base, with 9 bases between the two germline ends. CDR1 and CDR2 from the germline V gene are MNHEY and SVGAGI. CDR3 DNA: TGTGCCAGCAGCCTAACTCGTAACTATGGCTACACCTTC. Translated: CASSLTRNYGYTF.

V and J are TRBV5-4 and TRBJ2-3; TRBD1 is a possible D gene (5 bases). CDR3 size: 13 residues. Germline V gives CDR1 SGHNT, CDR2 YYREEE (reference sequence). Deletions cut 5 bases from V and 2 bases from J, with 9 bases between. CDR3 residues: CASSGAPTDTQYF. In DNA, the CDR3 is TGTGCCAGCAGTGGGGCGCCCACAGATACGCAGTATTTT.

The chain couples TRBV12-3 or TRBV12-4 to TRBJ1-1; D might be TRBD1 (5 bases). The V end was cut by 3 bases, the J end by 7 bases, with 9 bases between. The CDR3 covers 12 residues. The CDR3 region is CASSFGGSEAFF. CDR3 bases: TGTGCCAGCAGTTTCGGGGGGAGTGAAGCTTTCTTT.

This clone was counted once. J is TRBJ1-2 and V is TRBV27, with TRBD1 identical over 10 bases. CDR3 length equals 14 residues. Germline V gene lookup returns CDR1 MNHEY and CDR2 SMNVEV (reference sequence). J lost 8 bases, V lost 3 bases, and 6 bases had no gene match. This CDR3 reads CASSFARTGGGYTF. CDR3 in DNA: TGTGCCAGCAGTTTTGCCCGGACAGGGGGAGGCTACACCTTC.

The rearrangement links TRBV7-8 to TRBJ2-7; 8 bases align to TRBD2. The CDR3 sequence is 15 residues long. The ends lost 2 bases at V and 4 bases at J; junction bases unmatched: 7. Per germline, CDR1 SGHVS and CDR2 FQNEAQ. The CDR3 DNA follows: TGTGCCAGCAGCTTATCGGGGGGGACCTTTTACGAGCAGTACTTC. Protein product: CASSLSGGTFYEQYF.

The J gene is TRBJ1-6, the V gene TRBV7-9, with TRBD1 matching 8 bases. The CDR3 is 14 residues long. Germline V gene sequence: CDR1 SEHNR, CDR2 FQNEAQ (reference sequence). Trimming at V came to 6 bases and at J to 12 bases, leaving 10 bases not matched to a gene. The CDR3 DNA reads TGTGCCAGCAGAGAACAGGGGGAGGTAGGACCCCTCCACTTT. It is translated as CASREQGEVGPLHF.

J is TRBJ2-7 and V is TRBV25-1, with D perhaps matching TRBD1 (5 bases). This CDR3 region has 13 residues. The ends were cut back, 6 bases at V and 1 base at J, with 10 bases in the middle. Germline V lookup: CDR1 MGHDK, CDR2 SYGVNS. For the CDR3, the DNA is TGTGCCAGCAGGAAGAAGGGGTCCTACGAGCAGTACTTC. It specifies CASRKKGSYEQYF.

The chain recombines TRBV5-6 with TRBJ1-2, with TRBD1 as a possible D gene (5 bases). CDR1 and CDR2 from the germline V gene are SGHDT and YYEEEE. CDR3 length equals 15 residues. V gave up 0 bases and J gave up 5 bases, with 14 bases separating them. The CDR3 spells CASSLGQGFLYGYTF. DNA of the CDR3: TGTGCCAGCAGCTTGGGGCAGGGTTTTTTATATGGCTACACCTTC.

This chain connects TRBV5-4 to TRBJ2-1, with 7 bases aligning to TRBD2. Trimming removed 3 bases from V and 8 bases from J; junction bases left unmatched: 2. Germline assignment: CDR1 SGHNT and CDR2 YYREEE (reference sequence). The CDR3 runs 12 residues. The CDR3: CASSWAGDEQFF. CDR3 in DNA: TGTGCCAGCAGCTGGGCGGGAGATGAGCAGTTCTTC.

This chain links TRBV19 with TRBJ2-6; D remains ambiguous. The V gene's germline CDR1 is LNHDA and CDR2 SQIVND (reference sequence). With 8 bases removed from V and 2 bases from J, the gap between germline ends came to 10 bases. The CDR3 has 14 amino acids. Here the CDR3 reads CASVSPPGANVLTF. The DNA for the CDR3 is TGTGCCAGTGTGAGTCCCCCTGGGGCCAACGTCCTGACTTTC.

The chain couples TRBV7-6 to TRBJ2-5, with D possibly being TRBD1 (7 bases). The CDR3 extends over 21 amino acids. Between the trimmed V and J ends, which lost 4 bases and 4 bases, there was a span of 34 bases. Germline V gene sequence: CDR1 SGHVS, CDR2 FNYEAQ. CDR3 DNA: TGTGCCAGCAGCTCCTTTCTTCAGGGGGTCACTGGGCCGGGGGCCCGAGAGACCCAGTACTTC. Its protein product is CASSSFLQGVTGPGARETQYF.

The chain carries TRBV27 and TRBJ1-2; D is unclear. V was shortened by 5 bases and J by 4 bases, with 11 bases between the two germline ends. CDR1 is MNHEY, CDR2 SMNVEV, per germline (reference sequence). The CDR3 spans 13 residues. Here the CDR3 DNA reads TGTGCCAGCAGTACACATTCTCGCTATGGCTACACCTTC. Its translation: CASSTHSRYGYTF.

The chain's CDR3 is CAWIPAGNSPLHF. The CDR3 DNA sequence: TGTGCCTGGATCCCGGCGGGTAATTCACCCCTCCACTTT. V and J are TRBV30 and TRBJ1-6; D gene unclear. With 4 bases removed from V and 6 bases from J, the gap between germline ends came to 10 bases. Germline lookup yields CDR1 GTSNPN and CDR2 SVGIG (reference sequence). The CDR3 totals 13 residues.

The V and J genes are TRBV30 and TRBJ1-2; perhaps TRBD1 as D (6 bases). Germline-derived CDR1 and CDR2 are GTSNPN and SVGIG (reference sequence). There are 14 residues in the CDR3. V was shortened by 0 bases and J by 7 bases, with 15 bases between the two germline ends. The CDR3 nucleotides are TGTGCCTGGAGTGTACAGGGCAGGATCCTTGGCTACACCTTC. It codes for CAWSVQGRILGYTF.

V usage is TRBV6-1 and J usage is TRBJ1-6; D remains unclear. The CDR3 length is 17 residues. Trimming stripped 0 bases from V and 4 bases from J, with 13 bases between. Looked up from germline, CDR1 is MNHNS and CDR2 is SASEGT. The CDR3 sequence: CASSEARNRAYNSPLHF. The CDR3, as DNA: TGTGCCAGCAGTGAAGCTCGGAACAGAGCTTATAATTCACCCCTCCACTTT.

The V gene is TRBV6-1, the J gene TRBJ1-2, with TRBD1 as a possible D gene (5 bases). This CDR3 is 14 amino acids long. V was clipped by 4 bases and J by 1 base, with 10 bases between them. Germline assignment: CDR1 MNHNS and CDR2 SASEGT. The CDR3 coding sequence is TGTGCCAGCAGTGGACAGATTTTTAACTATGGCTACACCTTC. Protein: CASSGQIFNYGYTF.

The V and J genes are TRBV6-6 and TRBJ1-6, with 7 positions matching TRBD1. Trimming took 5 bases from V and 9 from J; bases not matched to a gene: 10. Germline CDR1 MNHNY, CDR2 SVGAGI (reference sequence). The CDR3 totals 15 residues. The CDR3 sequence is CASSLPSAGGSPLHF. The DNA of the CDR3 is TGTGCCAGCAGTCTCCCATCGGCAGGGGGTTCACCCCTCCACTTT.

The CDR3 loop reads CASSPQGARDGELFF. The CDR3 DNA reads as TGTGCCAGCAGCCCACAGGGGGCGCGGGACGGGGAGCTGTTTTTT. The genes are TRBV3-1 (or the pseudogene TRBV3-2) and TRBJ2-2; TRBD1 agrees at 9 bases. Germline V gene lookup returns CDR1 LGHDT and CDR2 YNNKEL (reference sequence). This CDR3 is built from 15 residues. Trimming took 4 bases from V and 7 from J; bases not matched to a gene: 7.

This chain links TRBV5-6 with TRBJ2-6; D is perhaps TRBD1 (6 bases). V lost 1 base to trimming and J lost 1 base, with 15 bases between them. This CDR3 has 18 residues. Germline V gives CDR1 SGHDT, CDR2 YYEEEE. The CDR3, as DNA: TGTGCCAGCAGCTTGAGGGGGTCTACTTTGTCTGGGGCCAACGTCCTGACTTTC. The encoded protein is CASSLRGSTLSGANVLTF.

The chain recombines TRBV27 with TRBJ2-7; D possibly corresponds to TRBD1 (5 bases). The CDR3 contains 14 residues. CDR1 is MNHEY, CDR2 SMNVEV, per germline (reference sequence). V shed 6 bases and J shed 2 bases, with 14 bases lying between them. CDR3 amino acids: CASSPPGQPYEQYF. CDR3 DNA sequence: TGTGCCAGCAGCCCCCCAGGGCAACCCTACGAGCAGTACTTC.

The chain is built from TRBV11-2 and TRBJ2-7; tentatively, D is TRBD1 (5 bases). The germline gives CDR1 SGHAT, CDR2 FQNNGV. The ends were cut back, 7 bases at V and 6 bases at J, with 19 bases in the middle. This CDR3 has 14 residues. CDR3 sequence: CASTHRQKGFEQYF. The CDR3 coding sequence is TGTGCCAGCACCCACAGGCAGAAGGGTTTCGAGCAGTACTTC.

The gene calls are TRBV25-1 and TRBJ1-2; D is uncertain. V was cut by 0 bases and J by 2 bases, with 7 bases left in between. Germline CDR1 and CDR2: MGHDK and SYGVNS. The CDR3 contains 14 residues. CDR3 sequence reads: CASSEYGPNYGYTF. CDR3 DNA sequence: TGTGCCAGCAGTGAATATGGCCCGAACTATGGCTACACCTTC.

The V call is TRBV6-5, the J call TRBJ1-2, with 9 positions matching TRBD1. V lost 0 bases, J lost 8 bases, and 7 bases stayed unmatched. The CDR3 is made up of 15 amino acids. Germline CDR1 reads MNHEY; CDR2 reads SVGAGI. DNA for the CDR3: TGTGCCAGCAGTTACTCGAAACAGGGGGCATACGGCTACACCTTC. Amino acids: CASSYSKQGAYGYTF.

This sequence joins TRBV19 and TRBJ1-3; 8 bases are a match to TRBD1. CDR1 LNHDA and CDR2 SQIVND come from the germline V gene (reference sequence). This CDR3 spans 15 amino acids. V lost 9 bases and J lost 0; bases outside the gene matches: 7. CDR3 region: CASLRQGTSGNTIYF. CDR3 nucleotide sequence: TGTGCCAGCCTGAGACAGGGGACCTCTGGAAACACCATATATTTT.